This entry is about one T cell receptor beta chain. Germline lookup yields CDR1 KGHSH and CDR2 LQKENI. The CDR3 has 13 residues. V lost 3 bases, J lost 6 bases, and 9 bases lay in between. This sample stems from a study of beta chain features in type 1 diabetes. Reverse transcribing all isolated RNA meant expressed TCRB transcripts were sequenced. TCRdb keeps only in-frame clones here, not all; method: immunoSEQ multiplex PCR. The table lists some 60,000 clones, roughly three fifths of them singletons. The specimen was Tregs from blood. The receptor was isolated from a woman aged 18 to 35 in good health. This chain links TRBV18 with TRBJ2-1; tentatively, D is TRBD1 (6 bases). This CDR3 reads CASSPQGSNEQFF. Written as DNA, the CDR3 is TGTGCCAGCTCACCGCAGGGGAGCAATGAGCAGTTCTTC.